The 20 T cell receptor beta chains reported below all come from one sample, sequenced in a study of cytomegalovirus exposure and HLA in healthy donors. The primer mix had 60 Vbeta and 13 Jbeta primers. Only in-frame clones appear in the TCRdb table, and some are missing; sequencing was by immunoSEQ multiplex PCR. The sample shows 11,000 to 15,000 clones, roughly 64% of them seen only once. What was sequenced was PBMCs. The receptors come from a woman in her 50s in good health and CMV-seropositive.

The chain combines TRBV29-1 with TRBJ1-4; the D gene is possibly TRBD1 (5 bases). CDR3 length: 13 amino acids. V was cut by 3 bases and J by 8 bases, with 13 bases left in between. From germline, CDR1 is SQVTM and CDR2 ANQGSEA. CDR3 bases: TGCAGCGTTGAGGGCAGGGATGGGGAAAAACTGTTTTTT. Its protein is CSVEGRDGEKLFF.

The V gene is TRBV30, the J gene TRBJ2-7; D is perhaps TRBD1 (6 bases). From germline, CDR1 is GTSNPN and CDR2 SVGIG (reference sequence). The CDR3 runs to 12 residues. V lost 0 bases and J lost 5, with 8 bases in between. The CDR3 coding sequence is TGTGCCTGGAGTGTACACAGGGACGAGCAGTACTTC. Protein sequence: CAWSVHRDEQYF.

The CDR3 is CSVVFRGTGRWKADTQYF. DNA for the CDR3: TGCAGCGTTGTGTTTCGTGGGACAGGGAGATGGAAAGCAGATACGCAGTATTTT. The chain couples TRBV29-1 to TRBJ2-3, with 9 bases lining up with TRBD1. The CDR3 length is 18 residues. Trimming removed 4 bases from V and 4 bases from J; junction bases left unmatched: 18. From germline, CDR1 is SQVTM and CDR2 ANQGSEA.

The V and J genes are TRBV11-2 and TRBJ1-3; D might be TRBD1 (5 bases). Germline assignment: CDR1 SGHAT and CDR2 FQNNGV. Deletions cut 3 bases from V and 4 bases from J, with 10 bases between. This CDR3 is built from 14 residues. The CDR3: CASSLLGPGNTIYF. Written as DNA, the CDR3 is TGTGCCAGCAGCTTGTTGGGGCCAGGAAACACCATATATTTT.

The chain carries TRBV6-5 and TRBJ2-7, with 7 bases lining up with TRBD1. This CDR3 has 14 residues. Germline CDR1 and CDR2: MNHEY and SVGAGI. With 2 bases clipped from V and 3 bases from J, the junction kept 4 bases outside the gene matches. Here the CDR3 reads CASSYRDSGYEQYF. CDR3 sequence (DNA): TGTGCCAGCAGTTACAGGGACAGTGGCTACGAGCAGTACTTC.

CDR3 amino acids: CASSRTSSHEQYF. The CDR3 nucleotides are TGTGCCAGCAGCCGGACTAGTTCCCACGAGCAGTACTTC. V usage is TRBV7-2 and J usage is TRBJ2-7, with 7 bases matching TRBD2. V gave up 5 bases and J gave up 5 bases; unmatched junction bases: 6. Germline CDR1 SGHTA, CDR2 FQGNSA. The length of the CDR3 is 13 residues.

The chain employs TRBV10-1 and TRBJ2-3; 13 bases match TRBD2. The CDR3 runs to 14 residues. Germline CDR1 WNHNN, CDR2 SYGVQD (reference sequence). For the CDR3, the DNA is TGCGCTCTACCGGCGGGACTAGCGGGACGTACGCAGTATTTT. This gives the protein CALPAGLAGRTQYF.

The chain carries TRBV4-1 and TRBJ1-2; TRBD1 matches 9 bases. The CDR3 totals 15 residues. V gave up 4 bases and J gave up 4 bases; unmatched junction bases: 7. Per the germline V gene, CDR1 is MGHRA and CDR2 is YSYEKL. Here the CDR3 DNA reads TGCGCCAGCAGCCTTATAAGACAGGGGGGCTATGGCTACACCTTC. Amino acid sequence: CASSLIRQGGYGYTF.

The rearrangement links TRBV30 to TRBJ2-2; D is uncertain. The CDR3 runs to 12 residues. V was trimmed by 3 bases and J by 6 bases, leaving 8 bases between them. Germline CDR1 and CDR2: GTSNPN and SVGIG (reference sequence). The CDR3 DNA sequence: TGTGCCTGGAGGCCTGAGGCCGGGGAGCTGTTTTTT. Its translation is CAWRPEAGELFF.

The chain carries TRBV4-1 and TRBJ1-1; 7 bases line up with TRBD1. The CDR3 has 16 residues. Germline-derived CDR1 and CDR2 are MGHRA and YSYEKL. With 4 bases clipped from V and 3 bases from J, the junction kept 11 bases outside the gene matches. The CDR3 DNA reads TGCGCCAGCAGCCCCTCATTAATCAGGGGGGACACTGAAGCTTTCTTT. It encodes CASSPSLIRGDTEAFF.

The chain employs TRBV7-2 and TRBJ1-1; no definite D call. CDR1 SGHTA and CDR2 FQGNSA come from the germline V gene. Trimming shortened V by 4 bases and J by 6 bases, and 18 bases separated the two germline ends. The CDR3 loop spans 15 amino acids. The CDR3 region is CASSSEGELTAEAFF. The CDR3 coding sequence is TGTGCCAGCAGCTCAGAGGGAGAACTAACGGCTGAAGCTTTCTTT.

The chain is built from TRBV5-1 and TRBJ1-2, with TRBD1 as a possible D gene (6 bases). With 4 bases removed from V and 3 bases from J, the gap between germline ends came to 13 bases. Germline CDR1 SGHRS, CDR2 YFSETQ. The CDR3 is 14 residues long. CDR3: CASSPLEGDYGYTF. Written as DNA, the CDR3 is TGCGCCAGCAGCCCCCTCGAGGGGGACTATGGCTACACCTTC.

This clone was observed a few times. This chain joins TRBV6-5 and TRBJ1-1, with a tentative D call TRBD1 (5 bases). V lost 7 bases and J 0 bases, leaving 9 bases between the germline ends. In germline, CDR1 is MNHEY, CDR2 SVGAGI. CDR3 size: 13 residues. CDR3 protein: CASTMTVNTEAFF. In DNA form, the CDR3 reads TGTGCCAGCACAATGACAGTGAACACTGAAGCTTTCTTT.

V gene TRBV6-4 combines with J gene TRBJ2-1; 10 bases align to TRBD2. The CDR3 is 15 amino acids. V lost 6 bases to trimming and J lost 7 bases; unmatched junction nucleotides: 9. From germline, CDR1 is MRHNA and CDR2 SNTAGT. Here the CDR3 reads CASSLLPGLANEQFF. The DNA of the CDR3 is TGTGCCAGCAGCCTACTTCCGGGACTAGCGAATGAGCAGTTCTTC.

The chain has TRBV6-1 and TRBJ1-2; the D is unclear. V lost 10 bases to trimming and J lost 6 bases, with 18 bases between them. Per the germline V gene, CDR1 is MNHNS and CDR2 is SASEGT. This CDR3 spans 13 amino acids. The CDR3 loop reads CATEPDTKNGYTF. The CDR3 bases are TGTGCCACCGAACCCGACACCAAAAATGGCTACACCTTC.

CDR3 in DNA: TGCAGTGCTAGAGTCATAGATGAGCAGTTCTTC. Protein: CSARVIDEQFF. This rearrangement joins TRBV20-1 to TRBJ2-1; D remains unclear. There are 11 residues in the CDR3. Trimming took 1 base from V and 8 from J, leaving 6 bases between them. Germline values: CDR1 DFQATT, CDR2 SNEGSKA (reference sequence).

The chain has TRBV30 and TRBJ2-3; maybe TRBD2 (5 bases). Germline values: CDR1 GTSNPN, CDR2 SVGIG (reference sequence). The CDR3 is made up of 12 amino acids. With 3 bases removed from V and 4 bases from J, the gap between germline ends came to 8 bases. CDR3: CAWRSGSDTQYF. The CDR3 DNA reads as TGTGCCTGGAGGTCGGGATCAGATACGCAGTATTTT.

CDR3 sequence: CASSLLPGLAGGPSYNEQFF. CDR3 nucleotide sequence: TGCGCCAGCAGCCTTTTACCGGGACTAGCGGGAGGGCCGTCCTACAATGAGCAGTTCTTC. The V call is TRBV4-1, the J call TRBJ2-1, with 16 bases identical to TRBD2. The CDR3 is 20 amino acids. In germline, CDR1 is MGHRA, CDR2 YSYEKL. J lost 1 base, V lost 4 bases, and 10 bases had no gene match.

This clone showed up just a few times. The CDR3 DNA reads as TGTGCCAGCACCCCGGGAGTGGGAACTGAAGCTTTCTTT. It encodes CASTPGVGTEAFF. The chain links TRBV7-9 to TRBJ1-1; D not resolved. Trimming pared 7 bases from V and 5 bases from J, leaving 14 bases between. Germline V gene data show CDR1 as SEHNR and CDR2 as FQNEAQ (reference sequence). The CDR3 has 13 residues.

The chain is built from TRBV29-1 and TRBJ2-5; D gene unclear. Trimming pared 3 bases from V and 2 bases from J, leaving 10 bases between. The length of the CDR3 is 13 residues. The germline gives CDR1 SQVTM, CDR2 ANQGSEA. The CDR3 loop is CSVEAPAQETQYF. The CDR3 region has the DNA TGCAGCGTTGAGGCCCCAGCGCAAGAGACCCAGTACTTC.